The text below deals with one T cell receptor beta chain. TCRdb's table, derived via immunoSEQ multiplex PCR, lists solely in-frame clones and lacks some. The table records fewer than 1.6 million clones, 98% of them present only once. V lost 10 bases, J lost 0 bases, and 16 bases lay in between. The CDR3 totals 14 residues. Germline V gives CDR1 ENHRY, CDR2 SYGVKD. This entry is derived from a study of shared clonotypes between healthy human individuals. The sequence was collected from a man aged 25-45 years in good health. This sequence joins TRBV10-3 and TRBJ2-7; maybe TRBD1 (6 bases). The sample was naive CD4+ T cells sorted from blood. Subset noted: CD45RA+ positively selected. CDR3 in DNA: TGTGCCACCTCCTGGGGGCAAAGCTCCTACGAGCAGTACTTC. Its translation is CATSWGQSSYEQYF.